Listed here is a single T cell receptor beta chain. This clonotype was detected a few times. This receptor's antigen is unknown. The input lacks base qualities; no much larger clone sits a single base away. The data stem from a study of blood T cells in healthy people across ages (dated by TCRdb to the mid-2010s). About the study as a whole: In model experiments, template switching captured roughly one uniquely barcoded TCR beta cDNA molecule for every two T cells. Donors were grouped into four age groups: young (average roughly 16 years), middle-aged (39), aged (approximately 67) and long-lived (about 82). To avoid experimental bias, donors of different ages were distributed randomly across sequencing lanes. To track age-related changes in TCR beta repertoire diversity, the study relied on deep sequencing normalized with unique cDNA molecular identifiers. Two additional independent replicas of 1 million unique cDNA reads from the same blood draw were analyzed for two donors (one aged 18 to 29 and one aged 80 or older).

The method behind the library was 5' RACE. Sequencing used an Illumina HiSeq 2500. A second PCR of about 6 to 12 cycles was run with a J-beta primer mix and a sample-barcoded 5' primer. A template-switch 5' adaptor carrying 12 random nucleotides introduced a unique molecular identifier onto each TCR beta cDNA molecule. Each sample yielded at least 2.5 million CDR3-containing paired-end reads. First-strand cDNA was synthesized from all RNA with the Mint cDNA synthesis kit, primed by a TRBC-specific oligonucleotide. Following uracil-DNA glycosylase treatment, all cDNA underwent a first 18-cycle PCR with the universal primers M1SS and BC2_uni_R. The authors' pipeline ran thus. Normalization of each sample was performed by random selection of 1 million high-quality reads, each carrying a distinct molecular identifier. Reads sharing molecular identifiers were discarded rather than binned into consensus sequences. MiTCR, with a Q25 quality threshold and the strictest error-elimination algorithm, was used for CDR3 identification, clonotype clustering and error correction. Lower-bound total TCR beta diversity was estimated with a nonparametric unseen species model using Euler transformation. In TCRdb, the public reads were trimmed at Q25 with fastp and aligned with MiXCR, with productive beta chains retained. Each CDR3 protein appears once, grouped with its most common genes and DNA. None of the V and J calls come from the authors' own analysis; TCRdb made them. The sample contains about 1,600,000 distinct CDR3 sequences, roughly 40% of them found a single time. The ten largest clonotypes hold approximately 7.9% of the sample.

After removal of 0 bases from V and 15 bases from J, the junction retains 10 bases not matched to a gene. Looking up the germline V gene (reference sequence) yields CDR1 DFQATT and CDR2 SNEGSKA. The CDR3 sequence holds 13 residues, the cysteine and phenylalanine included. Only the CDR3 DNA stays, 39 bases, in frame from base 1. The donors were roughly 40 Caucasian individuals from Russia, aged roughly 6 to 95 years, who were systemically healthy. Around 9.9 milliliters of peripheral blood were collected from each donor into EDTA-treated Vacutainer tubes. Ficoll-Paque density-gradient centrifugation was used to isolate PBMCs, with at least 7 million obtained per sample. Total RNA was extracted from PBMCs with Trizol reagent, with at least 5 micrograms obtained per sample. Naive CD45RAhigh/CD27high T cell percentages were measured by flow cytometry on a PBMC aliquot from every donor. Study-level results and caveats: Donor CMV infection status was unknown, potentially confounding age-related changes in expanded clonotypes. Estimates of total diversity based on one million sequenced T cells were considered lower bounds and underestimates. Observed TCR beta diversity per million T cells fell roughly linearly with age, and a significant reduction was already apparent by age around 40. A strong correlation was found between observed TCR beta diversity and the percentage of naive T cells measured by flow cytometry. Conclusive comparison of naive and antigen-experienced compartments was prevented by the profiling of bulk unsorted PBMCs. Compared with the aged group, the long-lived group had more naive CD4+ T cells, fewer expanded clones and increased TCR diversity, a pattern suggesting age selection.

This sequence originates from a woman aged 18-29 years in good health. The sample consisted of blood. The sequence is built from TRBV20-1 and TRBJ2-4, with 8 junctional bases fitting TRBD2. The bases read TGCAGTGCTAGAGATTCGAAGGCGACTAGCGCGTACTTC. Its protein reads: CSARDSKATSAYF.